This T cell receptor beta chain was observed in a study of breast tumors, draining lymph nodes, adjacent tissues (TCRdb year 2016). In terms of the full investigation: The study compared TCR beta repertoires across tumor, adjacent nontumor tissue and axillary lymph nodes from breast cancer patients. In human breast cancer, the study set out to evaluate how tumor, surrounding tissue and draining lymph node repertoires relate to one another and whether T cells may move between these sites. Results the study describes overall, beyond this receptor: Rather than being directly demonstrated, the conclusion that tumor T cells originate in lymph nodes was presented as consistent with a hypothesis. Tumor and nontumor tissue repertoires were significantly more similar in luminal-like than in basal-like breast cancer. Tumor T-cell repertoires showed less diversity than lymph node repertoires and more diversity than nontumor tissue repertoires, and tumor T-cell repertoires showed preferential V and J gene usage. A scenario in which most tumor T cells derive from the lymph node and then expand within tumor tissue was judged to be consistent with the data.

Sequencing was carried out with an Illumina HiSeq 2000. TCR beta chain libraries were generated through multiplex PCR amplification. The amplified TCR beta chain products were analyzed by high-throughput sequencing. TCRdb applied fastp at Q25 and MiXCR to the public reads, then kept only in-frame beta chains. Merged by CDR3 protein, the rows form single entries marked with the most common genes and DNA. This sample lists 55,000 to 75,000 distinct CDR3 sequences; over 40% were detected once. In total, the top ten clones hold around 8% of the sample. In the case of this clonotype: Its target antigen remains unknown. The record has no base qualities; no much larger clone is one base away.

Counted from cysteine to phenylalanine, this CDR3 has 14 amino acids. The kept DNA is CDR3 alone, 42 bases in frame from the first base. From V the trimming removes 1 base and from J it removes 7 bases, while the gene matches leave 3 bases of the junction unaccounted for. As encoded in the germline V gene, CDR1 is SGHAT while CDR2 is FQNNGV. The V and J genes are TRBV11-2 and TRBJ2-1; TRBD1 fits 8 bases in the junction. Sequences were obtained from breast tumor tissue. The sequence came from a female donor with breast cancer. Some clones in this sample may be carry-over from other donors' samples. The sequence in DNA is TGTGCCAGCAGCTTAGGGGACAGGAATAATGAGCAGTTCTTC. Its product reads: CASSLGDRNNEQFF.